Each of the 21 T cell receptor beta chains below was sequenced from the same sample in a study of shared clonotypes between healthy human individuals. Sequencing used immunoSEQ multiplex PCR; TCRdb keeps in-frame clones, though not all of them. The table records millions of clones, approximately 93% of them present only once. Sequencing was performed on naive CD4+ T cells from PBMCs. Sample subset: CD45RA+ positively selected. The receptor source for this set is a man younger than 35 in good health. Some clones in this sample may be carry-over from other donors' samples.

This rearrangement joins TRBV9 to TRBJ1-3; a weak D match, TRBD1 (5 bases). V was cut by 3 bases and J by 2 bases, with 9 bases left in between. The germline CDR1 and CDR2 sequences are SGDLS and YYNGEE. The CDR3 covers 14 residues. CDR3 DNA sequence: TGTGCCAGCAGCGCCCCAGGGCCTGGAAACACCATATATTTT. Residues: CASSAPGPGNTIYF.

The chain is built from TRBV30 and TRBJ2-5, with D maybe TRBD2 (5 bases). Germline CDR1 GTSNPN, CDR2 SVGIG (reference sequence). V was cut by 8 bases and J by 5 bases, with 15 bases left in between. This CDR3 contains 12 residues. The CDR3 sequence: CAESEGRETQYF. The CDR3 DNA reads as TGTGCCGAGAGTGAGGGCAGGGAGACCCAGTACTTC.

The genes are TRBV4-2 and TRBJ1-2; D unclear. This CDR3 region has 15 residues. Between the trimmed V and J ends, which lost 0 bases and 0 bases, there was a span of 8 bases. CDR1 and CDR2 (germline): LGHNA, YNFKEQ. The CDR3 is CASSQDLETNYGYTF. CDR3 nucleotides: TGTGCCAGCAGCCAAGATCTGGAAACTAACTATGGCTACACCTTC.

Note on this clone: Distinct nucleotide sequences in the sample also encode this CDR3. This rearrangement joins TRBV27 to TRBJ1-4; D unclear. The germline V gene encodes CDR1 MNHEY and CDR2 SMNVEV (reference sequence). This CDR3 has 16 amino acids. Trimming left V 1 base short and J 0 bases short, with 9 bases between. The CDR3: CASSLLGRATNEKLFF. CDR3 nucleotides: TGTGCCAGCAGTTTATTAGGGCGAGCAACTAATGAAAAACTGTTTTTT.

Remarks on this clone: The same CDR3 can be traced to other DNA sequences in this sample. The chain carries TRBV6-5 and TRBJ2-7; the D gene is possibly TRBD1 (6 bases). Looked up from germline, CDR1 is MNHEY and CDR2 is SVGAGI. V was pared by 2 bases and J by 2 bases, with 7 bases between. The CDR3 is 13 amino acids. The CDR3: CASSYAGAYEQYF. The CDR3 coding sequence is TGTGCCAGCAGTTACGCAGGGGCCTACGAGCAGTACTTC.

The chain employs TRBV29-1 and TRBJ2-1, with D possibly matching TRBD1 (6 bases). Germline V CDR1 and CDR2: SQVTM, ANQGSEA. The CDR3 length is 15 residues. V gave up 6 bases and J gave up 3 bases, with 18 bases separating them. The DNA for the CDR3 is TGCAGCGTCTCCTCAACCCGGACAGTCTACAATGAGCAGTTCTTC. This codes for CSVSSTRTVYNEQFF.

Turning to this clone: The sample has other DNA sequences that encode this CDR3 too. The J gene is TRBJ1-2, the V gene TRBV28; D remains unclear. The CDR3 totals 13 residues. The V gene's germline CDR1 is MDHEN and CDR2 SYDVKM. Between the trimmed V and J ends, which lost 2 bases and 5 bases, there was a span of 9 bases. Here the CDR3 reads CASSLPGGYGYTF. The CDR3 bases are TGTGCCAGCAGTTTACCAGGCGGATATGGCTACACCTTC.

The chain links TRBV7-3 to TRBJ2-1; 11 bases fit TRBD2. The CDR3 loop spans 15 amino acids. V was pared by 5 bases and J by 7 bases, with 7 bases of the junction left unmatched. Germline CDR1 and CDR2: SGHTA and FQGTGA. The CDR3 DNA is TGTGCCAGCAGCCCAACTAGCGGGAGATGGAATGAGCAGTTCTTC. It specifies CASSPTSGRWNEQFF.

The chain couples TRBV28 to TRBJ1-3; D might be TRBD1 (5 bases). Germline values: CDR1 MDHEN, CDR2 SYDVKM. This CDR3 contains 16 residues. Trimming removed 9 bases from V and 0 bases from J, with 18 bases in between. CDR3 sequence (DNA): TGTGCCAGTAGAGGTGGGGGGATGAACTCTGGAAACACCATATATTTT. This gives the protein CASRGGGMNSGNTIYF.

The chain carries TRBV25-1 and TRBJ2-5; D may be TRBD1 (5 bases). The V end was cut by 5 bases, the J end by 11 bases, with 18 bases between. Per germline, CDR1 MGHDK and CDR2 SYGVNS. There are 13 residues in the CDR3. CDR3 sequence reads: CASSQTPDSEQYF. For the CDR3, the DNA is TGTGCCAGCAGTCAGACACCCGACAGTGAGCAGTACTTC. The entire variable domain, with the rest obtained from reference TRBV25-1 and TRBJ2-5, is as follows: EADIYQTPRYLVIGTGKKITLECSQTMGHDKMYWYQQDPGMELHLIHYSYGVNSTEKGDLSSESTVSRIRTEHFPLTLESARPSHTSQYLCASSQTPDSEQYFGPGTRLLVL.

In DNA form, the CDR3 reads TGTGCCAGCAGCTCCCGGACGCCGATGGGCAATCAGCCCCAGCATTTT. It translates to CASSSRTPMGNQPQHF. The J gene is TRBJ1-5, the V gene TRBV7-9; D is uncertain. This CDR3 comprises 16 residues. Trimming cost V 4 bases and J 2 bases, with 15 bases left between them. Per germline, CDR1 SEHNR and CDR2 FQNEAQ (reference sequence).

This clone was seen only a few times. This chain joins TRBV5-1 and TRBJ1-1; D not resolved. Germline CDR1 reads SGHRS; CDR2 reads YFSETQ. The CDR3 covers 15 residues. The V and J ends lost 0 bases and 3 bases respectively, with 12 bases between them. CDR3: CASSLAGILDTEAFF. The DNA for the CDR3 is TGCGCCAGCAGCTTGGCAGGCATCCTGGACACTGAAGCTTTCTTT.

This chain uses TRBV28 with TRBJ2-1; D unclear. Germline-derived CDR1 and CDR2 are MDHEN and SYDVKM. V was cut by 8 bases and J by 0 bases, with 29 bases left in between. The CDR3 extends over 20 amino acids. For the CDR3, the DNA is TGTGCCAGCCTCGGTTGGGTACAGCCCGGAAGTCGGAGCTCCTACAATGAGCAGTTCTTC. Protein sequence: CASLGWVQPGSRSSYNEQFF.

This clone has a single count. The sample contains more than one DNA sequence encoding this CDR3. DNA of the CDR3: TGTGCCAGCAGCTTAGGAGGGTCCAACTATGGCTACACCTTC. Translating gives CASSLGGSNYGYTF. The rearrangement joins TRBV11-2 to TRBJ1-2; D call uncertain. The V gene's germline CDR1 is SGHAT and CDR2 FQNNGV. The V end was cut by 1 base, the J end by 2 bases, with 8 bases between. The CDR3 is made up of 14 amino acids. The whole variable domain, filled in from reference TRBV11-2 and TRBJ1-2, reads EAGVAQSPRYKIIEKRQSVAFWCNPISGHATLYWYQQILGQGPKLLIQFQNNGVVDDSQLPKDRFSAERLKGVDSTLKIQPAKLEDSAVYLCASSLGGSNYGYTFGSGTRLTVV.

V is TRBV7-8 and J is TRBJ1-2; 11 bases are a match to TRBD1. Germline V gene data show CDR1 as SGHVS and CDR2 as FQNEAQ. V lost 5 bases, J lost 8 bases, and 19 bases stayed unmatched. The CDR3 runs to 18 residues. The CDR3 bases are TGTGCCAGCAGCGCTCAGGGACAGGGGGTCACATATTCCTTCGGCTACACCTTC. This gives the protein CASSAQGQGVTYSFGYTF.

The CDR3 loop is CAWGGQGSETQYF. In DNA form, the CDR3 reads TGTGCCTGGGGGGGACAGGGCTCAGAGACCCAGTACTTC. This sequence joins TRBV30 and TRBJ2-5; TRBD1 matches 9 bases. The V gene end was trimmed by 5 bases and the J gene end by 4 bases; junction bases not matched to a gene: 5. Germline V lookup: CDR1 GTSNPN, CDR2 SVGIG (reference sequence). This CDR3 is 13 amino acids long. The full variable domain, its missing parts supplied by reference TRBV30 and TRBJ2-5, is SQTIHQWPATLVQPVGSPLSLECTVEGTSNPNLYWYRQAAGRGLQLLFYSVGIGQISSEVPQNLSASRPQDRQFILSSKKLLLSDSGFYLCAWGGQGSETQYFGPGTRLLVL.

This sequence joins TRBV7-3 and TRBJ2-5; a possible D gene is TRBD1 (5 bases). This CDR3 has 15 residues. Trimming took 1 base from V and 2 from J, leaving 11 bases between them. CDR1 and CDR2 (germline): SGHTA, FQGTGA. CDR3 sequence reads: CASSLIAGPQETQYF. Here the CDR3 DNA reads TGTGCCAGCAGCTTAATCGCAGGGCCTCAAGAGACCCAGTACTTC.

V and J are TRBV28 and TRBJ1-4; D is unresolved. The germline V and J ends were trimmed by 5 bases and 2 bases, with 12 bases remaining between them. The CDR3 length is 15 residues. Germline V gene data show CDR1 as MDHEN and CDR2 as SYDVKM. The CDR3 loop is CASSTPGSTNEKLFF. In nucleotides, the CDR3 is TGTGCCAGCAGTACCCCCGGTTCCACTAATGAAAAACTGTTTTTT.

The chain joins TRBV6-6 to TRBJ2-5; D gene uncertain. The CDR3 has 13 residues. Germline V lookup: CDR1 MNHNY, CDR2 SVGAGI (reference sequence). V shed 0 bases and J shed 5 bases, with 7 bases lying between them. The CDR3 DNA reads as TGTGCCAGCAGTTACTCTAGCTGGGAGACCCAGTACTTC. Translated: CASSYSSWETQYF.

The J gene is TRBJ1-1, the V gene TRBV6-5; D unresolved. Trimming pared 0 bases from V and 10 bases from J, leaving 18 bases between. This CDR3 is built from 15 residues. Germline V gene sequence: CDR1 MNHEY, CDR2 SVGAGI. The CDR3 region is CASSYSNRAIERAFF. In nucleotides, the CDR3 is TGTGCCAGCAGTTACTCGAACCGGGCCATAGAGCGAGCTTTCTTT.

Concerning this clone itself: This sample also contains other DNA sequences that code for the same CDR3. The chain is built from TRBV6-5 and TRBJ2-7; no clear D gene. Germline CDR1 and CDR2: MNHEY and SVGAGI. Trimming removed 2 bases at V and 0 bases at J, with 8 bases between. The CDR3 is 14 residues long. DNA for the CDR3: TGTGCCAGCAGTTACACCAGGCTCTCCTACGAGCAGTACTTC. Translating it yields CASSYTRLSYEQYF.